One sample yielded the 29 T cell receptor beta chains listed below, sequenced in a study of shared clonotypes between healthy human individuals. The data were produced by immunoSEQ multiplex PCR, yet TCRdb's version contains in-frame clones alone and is incomplete. The table lists over a million clones, under 80% of them singletons. Sequenced input: memory CD4+ T cells sorted from blood. Noted subset: CD45RA-negative fraction. The receptors originated from a man aged 18 to 30 in good health.

The CDR3, as DNA: TGTGCCAGCAGTTTATCAGGGGGCGGGGGGACCTATGGCTACACCTTC. Its protein is CASSLSGGGGTYGYTF. V is TRBV27 and J is TRBJ1-2; 7 bases fit TRBD1. V gave up 0 bases and J gave up 4 bases; unmatched junction bases: 8. Germline V lookup: CDR1 MNHEY, CDR2 SMNVEV (reference sequence). The CDR3 covers 16 residues.

The rearrangement links TRBV5-1 to TRBJ2-5; maybe TRBD1 (6 bases). This CDR3 has 14 amino acids. V dropped 1 base and J dropped 3 bases, with 10 bases sitting between them. Germline CDR1 and CDR2: SGHRS and YFSETQ. The CDR3 nucleotides read TGCGCCAGCAGCTTGCAGGGGTCGGAAGAGACCCAGTACTTC. Encoded protein: CASSLQGSEETQYF.

This chain joins TRBV10-1 and TRBJ2-2; D uncertain. Germline CDR1 is WNHNN and CDR2 is SYGVQD (reference sequence). CDR3 length: 12 amino acids. V was pared by 3 bases and J by 6 bases, with 5 bases between. The DNA for the CDR3 is TGCGCCAGCAGTGATCGGCCCGGGGAGCTGTTTTTT. Protein: CASSDRPGELFF.

The chain is built from TRBV7-9 and TRBJ1-1, with TRBD1 identical over 8 bases. This CDR3 region has 14 residues. V shed 5 bases and J 3 bases; nucleotides not matched to a gene: 5. Germline V gene lookup returns CDR1 SEHNR and CDR2 FQNEAQ (reference sequence). The chain's CDR3 is CASSLPTGDTEAFF. The CDR3 DNA is TGTGCCAGCAGCCTTCCGACAGGGGACACTGAAGCTTTCTTT. Combining the CDR3 with reference TRBV7-9 and TRBJ1-1 gives the whole variable domain DTGVSQNPRHKITKRGQNVTFRCDPISEHNRLYWYRQTLGQGPEFLTYFQNEAQLEKSRLLSDRFSAERPKGSFSTLEIQRTEQGDSAMYLCASSLPTGDTEAFFGQGTRLTVV.

This chain joins TRBV15 and TRBJ2-5, with D possibly being TRBD1 or TRBD2 (5 bases each). Trimming took 1 base from V and 2 from J, leaving 11 bases between them. From germline, CDR1 is LNHNV and CDR2 YYDKDF (reference sequence). The length of the CDR3 is 15 residues. This chain's CDR3 is CATSRGGADQETQYF. The DNA for the CDR3 is TGTGCCACCAGCAGAGGAGGGGCAGATCAAGAGACCCAGTACTTC.

This chain joins TRBV5-1 and TRBJ2-7, with D hard to call. Per the germline V gene, CDR1 is SGHRS and CDR2 is YFSETQ. Trimming shortened V by 0 bases and J by 5 bases, and 9 bases separated the two germline ends. CDR3 length: 13 residues. The CDR3 protein is CASSLGASDEQYF. CDR3 nucleotide sequence: TGCGCCAGCAGCTTGGGAGCCTCGGACGAGCAGTACTTC. The complete variable domain, with remaining parts taken from reference TRBV5-1 and TRBJ2-7, reads KAGVTQTPRYLIKTRGQQVTLSCSPISGHRSVSWYQQTPGQGLQFLFEYFSETQRNKGNFPGRFSGRQFSNSRSEMNVSTLELGDSALYLCASSLGASDEQYFGPGTRLTVT.

The chain is built from TRBV30 and TRBJ1-5, with D perhaps matching TRBD1 (5 bases). Germline V CDR1 and CDR2: GTSNPN, SVGIG (reference sequence). Trimming took 2 bases from V and 4 from J, leaving 18 bases between them. This CDR3 has 16 residues. CDR3 sequence: CAWSSEKGPLNQPQHF. The CDR3 DNA reads TGTGCCTGGAGTTCCGAAAAGGGGCCCCTTAATCAGCCCCAGCATTTT. The full variable domain, in which reference TRBV30 and TRBJ1-5 provide the parts outside the CDR3, is SQTIHQWPATLVQPVGSPLSLECTVEGTSNPNLYWYRQAAGRGLQLLFYSVGIGQISSEVPQNLSASRPQDRQFILSSKKLLLSDSGFYLCAWSSEKGPLNQPQHFGDGTRLSIL.

The chain carries TRBV6-4 and TRBJ2-1; 11 bases are a match to TRBD2. Germline loops: CDR1 MRHNA, CDR2 SNTAGT. With V trimmed by 5 bases and J by 8 bases, 8 bases remained unmatched. This CDR3 is built from 15 residues. CDR3: CASSPTSGSFDEQFF. CDR3 coding DNA: TGTGCCAGCAGTCCAACTAGCGGGAGCTTCGATGAGCAGTTCTTC.

CDR3: CASSARSGSYEQYF. The CDR3 nucleotides are TGTGCCAGCAGCGCGCGATCCGGATCCTACGAGCAGTACTTC. The J gene is TRBJ2-7, the V gene TRBV9; D remains ambiguous. V was cut by 3 bases and J by 1 base, with 11 bases left in between. The V gene's germline CDR1 is SGDLS and CDR2 YYNGEE. The CDR3 covers 14 residues.

This clone was recorded only once. The rearrangement joins TRBV6-1 to TRBJ1-5, with 7 bases matching TRBD1. Germline V gene sequence: CDR1 MNHNS, CDR2 SASEGT. The CDR3 has 16 residues. Trimming removed 7 bases from V and 0 bases from J; junction bases left unmatched: 9. This CDR3 is CASNEGQPHSNQPQHF. The CDR3 bases are TGTGCCAGCAATGAGGGACAGCCGCATAGCAATCAGCCCCAGCATTTT.

This clone has just one count. This chain links TRBV6-1 with TRBJ2-7; D remains unclear. Germline lookup yields CDR1 MNHNS and CDR2 SASEGT. Trimming took 3 bases from V and 8 from J, leaving 8 bases between them. The CDR3 length is 11 residues. CDR3 DNA: TGTGCCAGCAGTGATGGTAGCAAGCAGTACTTC. Encoded protein: CASSDGSKQYF.

This chain uses TRBV4-1 with TRBJ2-5, with 9 bases that match TRBD2. The CDR3 runs 16 residues. With V trimmed by 0 bases and J by 5 bases, 7 bases remained unmatched. Germline values: CDR1 MGHRA, CDR2 YSYEKL. In DNA form, the CDR3 reads TGCGCCAGCAGCCAAGATACGGGACTAGCATGGGAGACCCAGTACTTC. It codes for CASSQDTGLAWETQYF.

V usage is TRBV9 and J usage is TRBJ2-1; D not certain. CDR3 length equals 15 residues. Germline loops: CDR1 SGDLS, CDR2 YYNGEE. V was clipped by 3 bases and J by 7 bases, with 17 bases between them. CDR3: CASSEDGPGVNEQFF. The CDR3 DNA sequence: TGTGCCAGCAGCGAAGACGGGCCCGGCGTTAATGAGCAGTTCTTC.

This clone has just a few counts. The chain is built from TRBV30 and TRBJ2-7, with a weak D call TRBD1 (7 bases). Germline CDR1 reads GTSNPN; CDR2 reads SVGIG (reference sequence). This CDR3 has 14 amino acids. V lost 2 bases and J lost 4, with 15 bases in between. As DNA, the CDR3 is TGTGCCTGGAGTACCGCAGGGGGGACATACGAGCAGTACTTC. It specifies CAWSTAGGTYEQYF.

The gene calls are TRBV6-6 and TRBJ1-4; 7 nucleotides agree with TRBD1. Trimming cost V 2 bases and J 17 bases; bases outside gene matches: 8. The CDR3 has 12 residues. CDR1 is MNHNY, CDR2 SVGAGI, per germline (reference sequence). CDR3 in amino acids: CASSYQQGPGFF. The CDR3 region has the DNA TGTGCCAGCAGTTACCAACAGGGGCCAGGATTTTTT.

The CDR3 region has the DNA TGTGCCAGCAGCCAAGAAGGGACTAGCGCAACCCTCACAGATACGCAGTATTTT. Residues: CASSQEGTSATLTDTQYF. The chain links TRBV4-2 to TRBJ2-3, with 10 bases aligning to TRBD2. This CDR3 has 18 residues. Germline V gene lookup returns CDR1 LGHNA and CDR2 YNFKEQ. The ends lost 0 bases at V and 2 bases at J; junction bases unmatched: 8.

This chain joins TRBV28 and TRBJ1-3; no firm D call. Germline V CDR1 and CDR2: MDHEN, SYDVKM. The CDR3 contains 17 residues. Trimming removed 6 bases from V and 0 bases from J, with 18 bases in between. The CDR3 coding sequence is TGTGCCAGCAGATTACCTACCGGGCAACACTCTGGAAACACCATATATTTT. It encodes CASRLPTGQHSGNTIYF.

This sequence joins TRBV14 and TRBJ1-3; D not certain. In germline, CDR1 is SGHDN, CDR2 FVKESK. This CDR3 is 13 amino acids long. V shed 4 bases and J shed 4 bases, with 8 bases lying between them. The CDR3 DNA is TGTGCCAGCAGCCTCCTAGGGGGAAACACCATATATTTT. It yields the protein CASSLLGGNTIYF.

The chain is built from TRBV5-6 and TRBJ1-2; no clear D gene. Trimming shortened V by 0 bases and J by 7 bases, and 7 bases separated the two germline ends. The CDR3 is 12 amino acids. CDR1 is SGHDT, CDR2 YYEEEE, per germline. The CDR3 is CASSLASTGYTF. CDR3 nucleotide sequence: TGTGCCAGCAGCTTGGCCTCAACTGGCTACACCTTC.

This rearrangement joins TRBV5-6 to TRBJ2-7; D possibly corresponds to TRBD2 (6 bases). The CDR3 is made up of 14 amino acids. The V gene's germline CDR1 is SGHDT and CDR2 YYEEEE. V dropped 2 bases and J dropped 7 bases, with 16 bases sitting between them. The CDR3 is CASSFPFGSGEQYF. CDR3 nucleotides: TGTGCCAGCAGCTTCCCCTTCGGGAGTGGAGAGCAGTACTTC.

This clone has just one count. This chain links TRBV11-2 with TRBJ2-3, with TRBD2 matching 7 bases. The CDR3 has 14 residues. V dropped 8 bases and J dropped 2; count of bases not matched to a gene: 7. Per the germline V gene, CDR1 is SGHAT and CDR2 is FQNNGV. CDR3 sequence reads: CASSREGLTDTQYF. For the CDR3, the DNA is TGTGCCAGCTCCAGGGAGGGACTCACAGATACGCAGTATTTT.

The rearrangement joins TRBV2 to TRBJ2-7, with 10 bases lining up with TRBD2. Unmatched junction bases numbered 9, after V lost 6 bases and J lost 4 bases. CDR1 is SNHLY, CDR2 FYNNEI, per germline. The CDR3 spans 15 residues. The CDR3, as DNA: TGTGCCAGCAGGGAGGAGCGGGGGGGCCTGTACGAGCAGTACTTC. The encoded protein is CASREERGGLYEQYF.

The rearrangement joins TRBV7-8 to TRBJ2-7; D is possibly TRBD1 (6 bases). The V end lost 4 bases, the J end lost 10 bases, and 26 bases lay between the germline ends. The CDR3 extends over 16 amino acids. Germline V gene sequence: CDR1 SGHVS, CDR2 FQNEAQ. The DNA of the CDR3 is TGTGCCAGCAGCTCAGAGGAGACGGGACATCGAAGTAGTCAGTACTTC. Protein product: CASSSEETGHRSSQYF.

This clone was seen ten or more times. This chain connects TRBV5-1 to TRBJ2-1; perhaps TRBD2 as D (6 bases). The CDR3 is 14 residues long. V dropped 4 bases and J dropped 7 bases, with 15 bases sitting between them. From germline, CDR1 is SGHRS and CDR2 YFSETQ. CDR3: CASSTRGSGNEQFF. The CDR3 coding sequence is TGCGCCAGCAGCACCCGGGGGTCGGGTAATGAGCAGTTCTTC.

The V gene is TRBV27, the J gene TRBJ2-3; D possibly corresponds to TRBD1 (7 bases). This CDR3 is 14 amino acids long. The germline V gene has CDR1 MNHEY and CDR2 SMNVEV (reference sequence). Trimming left V 6 bases short and J 4 bases short, with 14 bases between. The CDR3 DNA is TGTGCCAGCAGGCGGGACAGAACGGCAGATACGCAGTATTTT. It codes for CASRRDRTADTQYF.

The gene calls are TRBV10-2 and TRBJ1-2; D possibly corresponds to TRBD1 (6 bases). There are 14 residues in the CDR3. The germline V gene has CDR1 WSHSY and CDR2 SAAADI. V lost 6 bases and J 4 bases, leaving 15 bases between the germline ends. CDR3 in DNA: TGCGCCAGCAGGGAAATTACAGGGATCTATGGCTACACCTTC. Residues: CASREITGIYGYTF.

This clone was seen just once. V and J are TRBV15 and TRBJ2-6; TRBD1 aligns across 7 bases. V was pared by 6 bases and J by 0 bases, with 14 bases of the junction left unmatched. Germline-derived CDR1 and CDR2 are LNHNV and YYDKDF (reference sequence). This CDR3 has 19 amino acids. The CDR3 region is CATRETRQGVYSGANVLTF. CDR3 nucleotide sequence: TGTGCCACCAGGGAGACTCGGCAGGGGGTGTACTCTGGGGCCAACGTCCTGACTTTC.

The chain has TRBV18 and TRBJ1-2; tentative D call: TRBD1 (5 bases). Germline CDR1 and CDR2: KGHSH and LQKENI. There are 14 residues in the CDR3. Trimming removed 6 bases from V and 6 bases from J, with 17 bases in between. CDR3 DNA sequence: TGTGCCAGCTCCTCCATGGCAGGGTACGATGGCTACACCTTC. Amino acids: CASSSMAGYDGYTF.

The V call is TRBV11-2, the J call TRBJ2-7, with D tentatively TRBD1 (6 bases). The CDR3 totals 17 residues. Deletions cut 0 bases from V and 3 bases from J, with 18 bases between. Germline-derived CDR1 and CDR2 are SGHAT and FQNNGV. The CDR3 DNA sequence: TGTGCCAGCAGCTTAGAGGGGGCCGGTGCCATACTCTACGAGCAGTACTTC. Its protein product is CASSLEGAGAILYEQYF.